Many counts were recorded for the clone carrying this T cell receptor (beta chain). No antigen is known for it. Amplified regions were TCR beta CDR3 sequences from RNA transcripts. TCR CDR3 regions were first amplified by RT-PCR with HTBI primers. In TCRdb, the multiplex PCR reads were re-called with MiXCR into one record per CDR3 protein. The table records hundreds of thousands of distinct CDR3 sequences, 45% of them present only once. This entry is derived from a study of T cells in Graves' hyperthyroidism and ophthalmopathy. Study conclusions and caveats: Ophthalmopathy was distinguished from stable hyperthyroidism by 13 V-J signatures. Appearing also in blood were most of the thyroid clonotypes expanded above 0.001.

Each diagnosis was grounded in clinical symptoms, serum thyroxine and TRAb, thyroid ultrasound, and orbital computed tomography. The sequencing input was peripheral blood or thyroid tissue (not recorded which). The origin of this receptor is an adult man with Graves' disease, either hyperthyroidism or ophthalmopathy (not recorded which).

In DNA, the CDR3 is TGTGCCAGCAGCCCCCGGACTAGCGGGAAATGGGAGACCCAGTACTTC. Its protein is CASSPRTSGKWETQYF. The V and J genes are TRBV7-9 and TRBJ2-5, with 12 bases aligning to TRBD2. The ends lost 5 bases at V and 5 bases at J; junction bases unmatched: 9. This CDR3 has 16 residues. From germline, CDR1 is SEHNR and CDR2 FQNEAQ (reference sequence).